This TCR beta chain originates from a study of blood T cell repertoires in COVID-19. Study information: Donors in the United States, Italy and Spain gave samples during acute or convalescent COVID-19.

The length of the CDR3 is 15 residues. Germline CDR1 is SGHRS and CDR2 is YFSETQ. With V trimmed by 3 bases and J by 1 base, 3 bases remained unmatched. Generated by immunoSEQ multiplex PCR, the TCRdb table keeps only in-frame clones and is missing some. Among roughly 240,000 clones listed, approximately 83% were seen once. The chain employs TRBV5-1 and TRBJ2-5, with 10 bases fitting TRBD2. The origin of this receptor is a woman aged 25 to 39 who had recovered from COVID-19. Sequencing was performed on peripheral blood. In nucleotides, the CDR3 is TGCGCCAGCAGCTCCCTAGCGGGGGTCCAAGAGACCCAGTACTTC. Translation gives CASSSLAGVQETQYF.